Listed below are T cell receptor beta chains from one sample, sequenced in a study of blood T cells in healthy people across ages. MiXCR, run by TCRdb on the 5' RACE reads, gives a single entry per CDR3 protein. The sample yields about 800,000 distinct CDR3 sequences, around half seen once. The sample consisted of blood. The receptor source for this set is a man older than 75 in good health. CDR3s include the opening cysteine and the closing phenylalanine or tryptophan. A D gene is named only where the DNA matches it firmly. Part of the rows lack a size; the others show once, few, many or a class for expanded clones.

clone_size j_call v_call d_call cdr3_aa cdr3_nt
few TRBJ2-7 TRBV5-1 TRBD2 CASSLGGIAGIDEQYF TGCGCCAGCAGCTTGGGGGGGATAGCGGGAATCGACGAGCAGTACTTC
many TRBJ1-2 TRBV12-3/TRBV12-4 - CASSILFRGSRGYTF TGTGCCAGCAGTATCCTCTTCAGGGGCTCGCGAGGCTACACCTTC
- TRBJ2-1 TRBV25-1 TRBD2 CASRENSLAGGPNEQFF TGTGCCAGCAGAGAGAATTCTCTAGCGGGAGGGCCGAATGAGCAGTTCTTC
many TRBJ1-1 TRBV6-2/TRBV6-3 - CASRQGTEAFF TGTGCCAGCAGACAGGGCACTGAAGCTTTCTTT
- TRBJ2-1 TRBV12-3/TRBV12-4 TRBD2 CASSSGTSGRAYSEQFF TGTGCCAGCAGCTCCGGGACTAGCGGGAGAGCCTACAGTGAGCAGTTCTTC
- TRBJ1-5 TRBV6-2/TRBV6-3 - CASSYIGQGNQPQHF TGTGCCAGCAGTTACATCGGGCAGGGGAATCAGCCCCAGCATTTT
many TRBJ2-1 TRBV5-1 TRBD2 CASSLTKPGLSNEQFF TGCGCCAGCAGCTTGACCAAGCCGGGACTAAGTAATGAGCAGTTCTTC
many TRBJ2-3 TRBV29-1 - CSVVIGFTDTQYF TGCAGCGTTGTGATAGGCTTCACAGATACGCAGTATTTT
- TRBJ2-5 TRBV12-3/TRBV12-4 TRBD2 CASSFGAGGPEETQYF TGTGCCAGCAGTTTTGGTGCGGGAGGGCCAGAAGAGACCCAGTACTTC
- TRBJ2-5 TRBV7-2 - CASSIGGGAQETQYF TGTGCCAGCAGCATAGGAGGGGGGGCTCAAGAGACCCAGTACTTC
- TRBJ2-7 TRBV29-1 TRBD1 CSVKDRAHYNEQYF TGCAGCGTCAAAGACAGGGCTCACTACAATGAGCAGTACTTC